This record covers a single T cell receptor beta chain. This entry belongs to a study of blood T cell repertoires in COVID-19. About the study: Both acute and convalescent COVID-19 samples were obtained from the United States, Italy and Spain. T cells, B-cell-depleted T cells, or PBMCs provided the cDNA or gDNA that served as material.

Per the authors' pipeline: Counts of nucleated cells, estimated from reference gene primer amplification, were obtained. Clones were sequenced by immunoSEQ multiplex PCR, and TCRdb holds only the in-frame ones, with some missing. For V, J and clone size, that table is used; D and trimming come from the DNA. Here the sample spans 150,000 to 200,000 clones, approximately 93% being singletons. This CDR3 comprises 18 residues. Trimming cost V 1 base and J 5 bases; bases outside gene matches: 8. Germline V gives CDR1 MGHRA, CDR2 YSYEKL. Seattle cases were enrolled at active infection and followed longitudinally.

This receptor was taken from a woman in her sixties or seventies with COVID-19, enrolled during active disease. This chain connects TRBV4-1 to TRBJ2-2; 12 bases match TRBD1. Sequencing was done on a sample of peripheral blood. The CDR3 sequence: CASSQAGTGGRLTGELFF. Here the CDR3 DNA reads TGCGCCAGCAGCCAAGCCGGGACAGGGGGCCGGTTGACCGGGGAGCTGTTTTTT.